A single sample is the source of the 9 T cell receptor beta chains below, sequenced in a study of blood T cell repertoires in COVID-19. TCRdb's table, derived via immunoSEQ multiplex PCR, lists solely in-frame clones and lacks some. The table lists 95,000 to 100,000 clones, around 85% of them singletons. Material: peripheral blood. These receptor sequences come from a woman in her 70s with active or convalescent COVID-19.

J is TRBJ1-1 and V is TRBV28; 7 nucleotides align to TRBD1. Germline loops: CDR1 MDHEN, CDR2 SYDVKM. The CDR3 spans 15 residues. V was clipped by 7 bases and J by 11 bases; unmatched bases: 19. CDR3 sequence (DNA): TGTGCCAGCACGTTTAACCGACAGGGAAAGGGGCCTGCTTTCTTT. Protein sequence: CASTFNRQGKGPAFF.

CDR3 coding DNA: TGTGCCAGCAGCTTAGCACAGGGGGTAGCAGATACGCAGTATTTT. Translation: CASSLAQGVADTQYF. V gene TRBV7-9 combines with J gene TRBJ2-3, with 8 bases that match TRBD1. The ends lost 0 bases at V and 4 bases at J; junction bases unmatched: 3. The CDR3 covers 15 residues. Looked up from germline, CDR1 is SEHNR and CDR2 is FQNEAQ (reference sequence). The variable domain in full, completed from reference TRBV7-9 and TRBJ2-3, reads DTGVSQNPRHKITKRGQNVTFRCDPISEHNRLYWYRQTLGQGPEFLTYFQNEAQLEKSRLLSDRFSAERPKGSFSTLEIQRTEQGDSAMYLCASSLAQGVADTQYFGPGTRLTVL.

The chain is built from TRBV30 and TRBJ2-3; TRBD1 aligns across 8 bases. The V gene's germline CDR1 is GTSNPN and CDR2 SVGIG (reference sequence). V shed 5 bases, J shed 0 bases, and the junction held 4 bases outside the gene matches. This CDR3 region has 14 residues. In DNA, the CDR3 is TGTGCCTGGGGACAGGGAACTAGCACAGATACGCAGTATTTT. Protein product: CAWGQGTSTDTQYF.

The J gene is TRBJ1-1, the V gene TRBV3-1 (or the pseudogene TRBV3-2); a possible D gene is TRBD1 (5 bases). This CDR3 contains 15 residues. Trimming pared 0 bases from V and 10 bases from J, leaving 18 bases between. Germline CDR1 is LGHDT and CDR2 is YNNKEL (reference sequence). For the CDR3, the DNA is TGTGCCAGCAGCCAAGATATCTTGGCAGGGTCGTCAGCTTTCTTT. Its translation is CASSQDILAGSSAFF.

A few counts support this clone. The rearrangement links TRBV28 to TRBJ2-7; TRBD2 matches at 7 bases. There are 15 residues in the CDR3. V lost 8 bases to trimming and J lost 6 bases; unmatched junction nucleotides: 16. Germline CDR1 and CDR2: MDHEN and SYDVKM. The CDR3 DNA sequence: TGTGCCAGCCTCCCTCAGGCGGGAGCTGGGGTCGAGCAGTACTTC. Translation: CASLPQAGAGVEQYF.

This clone was found a few times. The DNA for the CDR3 is TGCGCCAGCAGTGAGGGGTCATCGAGGCCCCACGAGCAGTACTTC. It translates to CASSEGSSRPHEQYF. The V and J genes are TRBV10-2 and TRBJ2-7; D unresolved. The CDR3 has 15 amino acids. Trimming removed 2 bases at V and 5 bases at J, with 16 bases between. Germline values: CDR1 WSHSY, CDR2 SAAADI.

The gene calls are TRBV5-1 and TRBJ2-3, with a possible D match to TRBD2 (5 bases). V gave up 0 bases and J gave up 2 bases, with 13 bases separating them. The CDR3 is 16 residues long. Per germline, CDR1 SGHRS and CDR2 YFSETQ. The CDR3 protein is CASSLGARETTDTQYF. Here the CDR3 DNA reads TGCGCCAGCAGCTTGGGCGCTAGGGAGACCACAGATACGCAGTATTTT.

CDR3 DNA sequence: TGTGCCACCAGTGCCAATGACAACTCTGGAAACACCATATATTTT. This sequence encodes CATSANDNSGNTIYF. The chain is built from TRBV24-1 and TRBJ1-3; D is unresolved. Looked up from germline, CDR1 is KGHDR and CDR2 is SFDVKD. This CDR3 region has 15 residues. Trimming removed 5 bases at V and 0 bases at J, with 10 bases between.

This clone was picked up one time. The chain has TRBV3-1 (or the pseudogene TRBV3-2) and TRBJ1-5; D ambiguous. CDR1 and CDR2 from the germline V gene are LGHDT and YNNKEL (reference sequence). The CDR3 runs to 14 residues. Trimming cost V 2 bases and J 7 bases, with 12 bases left between them. The chain's CDR3 is CASSQQQNGQPQHF. As DNA, the CDR3 is TGTGCCAGCAGCCAACAACAGAATGGGCAGCCCCAGCATTTT.